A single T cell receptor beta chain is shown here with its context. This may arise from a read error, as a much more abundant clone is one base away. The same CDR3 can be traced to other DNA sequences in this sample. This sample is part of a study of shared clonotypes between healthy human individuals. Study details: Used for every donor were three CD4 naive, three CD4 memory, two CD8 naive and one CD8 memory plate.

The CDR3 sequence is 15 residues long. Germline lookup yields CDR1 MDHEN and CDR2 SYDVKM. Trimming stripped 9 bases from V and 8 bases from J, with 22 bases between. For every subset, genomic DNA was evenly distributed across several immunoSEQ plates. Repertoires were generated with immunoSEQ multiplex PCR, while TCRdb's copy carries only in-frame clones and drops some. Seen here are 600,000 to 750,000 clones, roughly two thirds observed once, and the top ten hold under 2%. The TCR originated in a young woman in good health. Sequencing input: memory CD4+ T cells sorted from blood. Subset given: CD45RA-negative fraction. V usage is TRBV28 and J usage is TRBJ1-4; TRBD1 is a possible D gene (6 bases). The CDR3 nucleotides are TGTGCCAGTAGACCCCAGACAGGAATAGGGGAAAAACTGTTTTTT. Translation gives CASRPQTGIGEKLFF.